This record looks at one T cell receptor (beta chain) sequence and its context. This clonotype was counted only a few times. Its antigen remains undetermined. No much larger clone is present one base from it, and per-base qualities are unavailable. Libraries were constructed by RACE. Instrument used: NextSeq 500. Library preparation attached unique molecular identifiers to individual cDNA molecules for quantitative, reproducible TCR counting. For every blood RNA sample, sequencing covered both the TCR alpha and TCR beta chains. In the authors' own workflow: Samples had a median of roughly 87,000 TCRs, with a range from about 23,224 to 700,000. V, J and CDR3 annotation of the TCR reads was performed with the Decombinator software suite. For PS versus PT1 abundance plots, all samples were subsampled to the same number of TCRs (28,000). TCRs were defined as expanded if absent before sensitization and observed at least eight times at the 2-week time point. The public reads were reprocessed in TCRdb via fastp at Q25 and MiXCR, keeping in-frame beta chains. Rows are unified per CDR3 protein, each entry keeping the most common DNA and genes. The V and J calls, along with clone size, are taken from TCRdb and not from the paper's own processing. The table for this sample lists about 74,000 distinct CDR3 sequences; around 13% of them were counted only once. The ten top clones hold 3.5% to 6% of the sample.

This sample stems from a study of human T cells and chemical hapten exposure (dated by TCRdb to the early 2020s). The study in broad terms: For sensitization, 2% DPC in acetone was applied to an approximately 2 cm by approximately 2 cm area of upper inner arm skin. Throughout the roughly 25-week study period, patients were also given weekly therapeutic DPC doses on the scalp. Patch tests used Finn chambers with 0.01% DPC on the upper back, scored after 6 days by International Contact Dermatitis Research Group standards. The patient cohort, mostly female, included alopecia areata with under or over 50% scalp involvement, alopecia totalis and alopecia universalis. Libraries were pooled for sequencing, and per-sample TCR yields varied mainly because of small differences in library volumes within the pool. Peripheral blood TCR repertoire changes were tracked in vivo in alopecia patients during primary and secondary sensitization to the hapten diphenylcyclopropenone (DPC). Blood samples were taken from patients before sensitization (week 0) and then at 2, 6 and about 24 weeks after DPC sensitization. For TCR sequencing, blood came from twenty-nine alopecia patients at anywhere from one to four time points (pre-sensitization, 2, 6 and 24 weeks). Overall study results and their limits: Repeated subsampling changed both the strength of the expansion versus patch-test correlation and the threshold at which the correlation became significant. Alopecia, a presumed autoimmune disease, was present in all patients, so the immune response of the patients might differ from that of healthy individuals. A positive correlation was found between the number of PT1 expanded TCRs and patch test score, with significance reached at thresholds 8, 16 and 32 but not 4. Significantly more large CDR3 similarity clusters were formed by expanded TCRs than by pre-sensitization or healthy control sets, consistent with antigen-driven responses. No change with DPC sensitization was found in the number of TCRs above 1 in 1000 frequency, and no evidence of global repertoire structure alterations was found.

Per the publication, the time point label means: pre-sensitization, week 0. The meaning of the sample's treatment or condition label: therapeutic diphenylcyclopropenone sensitization with weekly scalp DPC. At each patch-test visit, blood was drawn before the patch test was applied. Eligible patients were aged 18 to 70, diagnosed with alopecia, deemed suitable for DPC therapy, and excluded if pregnant. Unfractionated whole blood was collected in Tempus Blood RNA tubes, and total RNA was extracted from that blood. The CDR1 and CDR2 encoded by the germline V gene are SQVTM and ANQGSEA. The CDR3 runs 12 amino acids, cysteine and phenylalanine included. Only the CDR3 region is kept as DNA, spanning 36 bases read in frame from base 1. V is reduced by 6 bases and J by 3 bases, leaving a spacing of 11 bases between them.

The chain joins TRBV29-1 to TRBJ1-2, with no confident D gene call. Here the sequenced sample was whole blood, taken in connection with sensitization to the hapten diphenylcyclopropenone (DPC). The receptor was isolated from a woman aged 50 to 65 with alopecia areata. Some clones in this sample may be carry-over from other donors' samples. The CDR3 region has the sequence CSVVGADYGYTF. The DNA sequence is as follows: TGCAGCGTAGTTGGCGCCGACTATGGCTACACCTTC.